These 22 T cell receptor beta chains came from one sample sequenced in a study of shared T cell receptors in the human thymus. Assay used: immunoSEQ multiplex PCR; TCRdb lists only in-frame clones, some missing. This table holds about 400,000 clones, 85% to 95% found once. Specimen: thymocytes. These receptors all come from a human donor.

J is TRBJ2-3 and V is TRBV9; the match to TRBD2 covers 13 bases. Germline loops: CDR1 SGDLS, CDR2 YYNGEE. With V trimmed by 5 bases and J by 0 bases, 9 bases remained unmatched. The CDR3 contains 18 residues. In nucleotides, the CDR3 is TGTGCCAGCAGAGAGACCGGGACTAGCGGGACTAGCACAGATACGCAGTATTTT. Its protein is CASRETGTSGTSTDTQYF. The full variable domain, with the rest looked up from reference TRBV9 and TRBJ2-3, is DSGVTQTPKHLITATGQRVTLRCSPRSGDLSVYWYQQSLDQGLQFLIQYYNGEERAKGNILERFSAQQFPDLHSELNLSSLELGDSALYFCASRETGTSGTSTDTQYFGPGTRLTVL.

This sequence joins TRBV5-6 and TRBJ1-5; D not resolved. The V end lost 4 bases, the J end lost 7 bases, and 12 bases lay between the germline ends. The CDR3 is made up of 13 amino acids. Germline CDR1 and CDR2: SGHDT and YYEEEE. The CDR3 spells CASSVRLEQPQHF. As DNA, the CDR3 is TGTGCCAGCAGCGTACGCTTGGAACAGCCCCAGCATTTT.

The chain combines TRBV18 with TRBJ2-1; TRBD2 matches at 9 bases. After removal of 0 bases from V and 0 bases from J, the junction contained 3 bases not matched to a gene. This CDR3 contains 17 residues. The germline CDR1 and CDR2 sequences are KGHSH and LQKENI. CDR3 DNA: TGTGCCAGCTCACCACCGACTAGCGGACCCTCCTACAATGAGCAGTTCTTC. Amino acids: CASSPPTSGPSYNEQFF.

The V and J genes are TRBV28 and TRBJ1-5; D is uncertain. The germline V and J ends were trimmed by 6 bases and 7 bases, with 13 bases remaining between them. The CDR3 is made up of 13 amino acids. The germline V gene has CDR1 MDHEN and CDR2 SYDVKM. CDR3 amino acids: CASSLLQSQPQHF. The CDR3 DNA is TGTGCCAGCAGCCTCCTACAGAGCCAGCCCCAGCATTTT.

The V gene is TRBV27, the J gene TRBJ1-6; D might be TRBD1 (5 bases). The CDR3 totals 21 residues. The ends were cut back, 0 bases at V and 0 bases at J, with 21 bases in the middle. Germline CDR1 is MNHEY and CDR2 is SMNVEV (reference sequence). The CDR3 spells CASSLSGTPGGKGSYNSPLHF. The CDR3 nucleotides are TGTGCCAGCAGTTTATCTGGGACTCCAGGAGGCAAGGGCTCCTATAATTCACCCCTCCACTTT.

This chain links TRBV5-5 with TRBJ2-7; D is possibly TRBD1 or TRBD2 (5 bases each). The CDR3 consists of 15 residues. The V end was cut by 3 bases, the J end by 4 bases, with 17 bases between. Germline CDR1 is SGHKS and CDR2 is YYEKEE (reference sequence). The CDR3 reads CASSSGHPLAYEQYF. For the CDR3, the DNA is TGTGCCAGCAGCTCAGGACACCCCTTAGCGTACGAGCAGTACTTC.

V and J are TRBV29-1 and TRBJ1-4; tentatively, D is TRBD1 (5 bases). CDR1 and CDR2 (germline): SQVTM, ANQGSEA. V lost 6 bases, J lost 3 bases, and 11 bases lay in between. This CDR3 comprises 13 residues. The CDR3: CSVVRGPNEKLFF. The CDR3 DNA follows: TGCAGCGTGGTCCGGGGACCTAATGAAAAACTGTTTTTT.

This chain connects TRBV7-3 to TRBJ1-1; a weak D match, TRBD1 (5 bases). There are 14 residues in the CDR3. Trimming stripped 3 bases from V and 3 bases from J, with 11 bases between. Germline lookup yields CDR1 SGHTA and CDR2 FQGTGA. CDR3: CASSFGQGDTEAFF. CDR3 DNA sequence: TGTGCCAGCAGCTTCGGGCAGGGTGACACTGAAGCTTTCTTT.

V gene TRBV15 combines with J gene TRBJ2-7, with D uncertain. Germline-derived CDR1 and CDR2 are LNHNV and YYDKDF (reference sequence). Trimming stripped 3 bases from V and 0 bases from J, with 15 bases between. The CDR3 covers 16 residues. The CDR3 bases are TGTGCCACCAGCAGGGGGAATATTCACACCTCCTACGAGCAGTACTTC. Translation gives CATSRGNIHTSYEQYF.

V and J are TRBV5-4 and TRBJ2-7, with 12 bases that match TRBD2. This CDR3 has 16 amino acids. Per germline, CDR1 SGHNT and CDR2 YYREEE (reference sequence). The V and J ends lost 0 bases and 5 bases, in that order; junction bases with no gene match: 6. CDR3 sequence: CASSLALAGGPHEQYF. In DNA, the CDR3 is TGTGCCAGCAGCTTGGCGCTAGCGGGAGGGCCTCACGAGCAGTACTTC.

This chain links TRBV4-3 with TRBJ2-1, with D hard to call. Trimming cost V 1 base and J 5 bases, with 6 bases left between them. CDR1 LGHNA and CDR2 YSLEER come from the germline V gene. This CDR3 contains 13 residues. CDR3 coding DNA: TGCGCCAGCAGCCAAGCTACGAACAATGAGCAGTTCTTC. It yields the protein CASSQATNNEQFF.

The V call is TRBV12-5, the J call TRBJ2-2; D is unclear. The V and J ends lost 0 bases and 2 bases respectively, with 13 bases between them. The CDR3 is 17 residues long. Germline V lookup: CDR1 LGHNT, CDR2 FRNRAP. CDR3 nucleotides: TGTGCTAGTGGTTTGGTACCGGACCACATTAACACCGGGGAGCTGTTTTTT. Protein product: CASGLVPDHINTGELFF.

The V gene is TRBV5-4, the J gene TRBJ2-7; 7 nucleotides agree with TRBD2. Looked up from germline, CDR1 is SGHNT and CDR2 is YYREEE (reference sequence). The J segment lost 0 bases and the V segment lost 4 bases, leaving 10 bases of the junction unmatched. This CDR3 is 16 amino acids long. CDR3 sequence (DNA): TGTGCCAGCAGCCGAAGCGGGACCGAGAGCTCCTACGAGCAGTACTTC. Translating it yields CASSRSGTESSYEQYF.

The chain recombines TRBV30 with TRBJ2-1; tentatively, D is TRBD1 (9 bases). CDR1 GTSNPN and CDR2 SVGIG come from the germline V gene (reference sequence). The CDR3 has 20 residues. Trimming removed 5 bases at V and 2 bases at J, with 31 bases between. The chain's CDR3 is CAWGTGKRSGSLGPYNEQFF. Here the CDR3 DNA reads TGTGCCTGGGGGACAGGGAAAAGGAGCGGGAGTTTGGGGCCCTACAATGAGCAGTTCTTC.

The CDR3 loop reads CATSRDPEGPGTGEQFF. The CDR3 DNA follows: TGTGCCACCAGCAGAGATCCGGAAGGGCCCGGCACAGGGGAGCAGTTCTTC. This sequence joins TRBV15 and TRBJ2-1; tentatively, D is TRBD1 (6 bases). V shed 0 bases and J shed 10 bases, with 22 bases lying between them. CDR1 is LNHNV and CDR2 is YYDKDF in the germline V gene (reference sequence). CDR3 length: 17 amino acids. Full variable domain (remainder filled in from reference TRBV15 and TRBJ2-1): DAMVIQNPRYQVTQFGKPVTLSCSQTLNHNVMYWYQQKSSQAPKLLFHYYDKDFNNEADTPDNFQSRRPNTSFCFLDIRSPGLGDTAMYLCATSRDPEGPGTGEQFFGPGTRLTVL.

This sequence joins TRBV19 and TRBJ1-2; possibly TRBD1 for D (6 bases). Germline V gene sequence: CDR1 LNHDA, CDR2 SQIVND (reference sequence). CDR3 length equals 16 residues. V shed 3 bases and J shed 5 bases, with 19 bases lying between them. In DNA, the CDR3 is TGTGCCAGTAGTATGGGTCGGGGGGGCGGAAGTTATGGCTACACCTTC. This encodes CASSMGRGGGSYGYTF.

The genes are TRBV28 and TRBJ1-1, with D maybe TRBD1 (5 bases). Germline V gene data show CDR1 as MDHEN and CDR2 as SYDVKM. V was clipped by 5 bases and J by 4 bases, with 17 bases between them. CDR3 length equals 15 residues. The DNA of the CDR3 is TGTGCCAGCAGTCACTCCCGGGGCGAGGGCACTGAAGCTTTCTTT. Protein sequence: CASSHSRGEGTEAFF.

This chain connects TRBV19 to TRBJ2-3; 10 nucleotides line up with TRBD2. Germline-derived CDR1 and CDR2 are LNHDA and SQIVND (reference sequence). V lost 3 bases and J lost 0; bases outside the gene matches: 9. CDR3 length equals 18 residues. The CDR3 sequence: CASSIWLAGGVSTDTQYF. As DNA, the CDR3 is TGTGCCAGTAGTATCTGGTTAGCGGGAGGAGTCAGCACAGATACGCAGTATTTT.

As for this clone: Germline and junction disagree at one end, which may indicate a read error. V usage is TRBV7-4 and J usage is TRBJ2-1, with D possibly TRBD2 on 5 matching bases. Germline lookup yields CDR1 SGHVT and CDR2 SQSDAQ. There are 13 residues in the CDR3. The CDR3 DNA reads TGTGCCAGCAGCCTAGCCAAGGATAATGAGCAGTTCTTC. Translating gives CASSLAKDNEQFF.

J is TRBJ2-4 and V is TRBV30; possibly TRBD1 for D (5 bases). The CDR3 has 11 amino acids. Germline CDR1 and CDR2: GTSNPN and SVGIG (reference sequence). V dropped 0 bases and J dropped 8 bases, with 5 bases sitting between them. The CDR3 here is CAWSVGDIQYF. The CDR3 region has the DNA TGTGCCTGGAGTGTAGGGGACATTCAGTACTTC. The full variable domain, rest sourced from reference TRBV30 and TRBJ2-4, is SQTIHQWPATLVQPVGSPLSLECTVEGTSNPNLYWYRQAAGRGLQLLFYSVGIGQISSEVPQNLSASRPQDRQFILSSKKLLLSDSGFYLCAWSVGDIQYFGAGTRLSVL.

V is TRBV18 and J is TRBJ2-7; 9 nucleotides agree with TRBD2. V lost 5 bases to trimming and J lost 5 bases; unmatched junction nucleotides: 13. CDR3 size: 16 residues. Germline loops: CDR1 KGHSH, CDR2 LQKENI. CDR3 sequence (DNA): TGTGCCAGCTCATCGGCGCGGGAGGGCCAATTTGACGAGCAGTACTTC. Protein sequence: CASSSAREGQFDEQYF.

The chain uses TRBV7-8 and TRBJ2-1; 7 bases line up with TRBD2. Trimming took 1 base from V and 3 from J; bases not matched to a gene: 15. From germline, CDR1 is SGHVS and CDR2 FQNEAQ. This CDR3 spans 19 amino acids. The CDR3 is CASSLGSLAERTDYNEQFF. CDR3 nucleotide sequence: TGTGCCAGCAGCTTAGGATCTCTAGCGGAGCGAACCGACTACAATGAGCAGTTCTTC.